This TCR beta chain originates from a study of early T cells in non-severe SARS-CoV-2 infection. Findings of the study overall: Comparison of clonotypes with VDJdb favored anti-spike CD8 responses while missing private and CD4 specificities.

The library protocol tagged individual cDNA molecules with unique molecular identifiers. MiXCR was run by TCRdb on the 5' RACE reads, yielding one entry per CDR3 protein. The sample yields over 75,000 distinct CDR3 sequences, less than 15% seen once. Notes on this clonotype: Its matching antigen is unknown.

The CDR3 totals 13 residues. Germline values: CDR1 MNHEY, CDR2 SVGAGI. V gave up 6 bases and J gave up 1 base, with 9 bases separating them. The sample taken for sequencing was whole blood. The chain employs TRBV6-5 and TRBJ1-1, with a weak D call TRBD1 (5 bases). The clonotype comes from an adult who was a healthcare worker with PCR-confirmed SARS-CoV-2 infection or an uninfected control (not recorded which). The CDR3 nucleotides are TGTGCCAGCAGGGCAGGGACGAACACTGAAGCTTTCTTT. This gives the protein CASRAGTNTEAFF.